These T cell receptor beta chains were read from a single sample in a study of OX40 agonist ivuxolimab in advanced cancers. Generated by immunoSEQ multiplex PCR, the TCRdb table keeps only in-frame clones and is missing some. The sample has more than 35,000 clones; about 89% are singletons. The specimen was CD4+ or CD8+ T cells sorted from blood, collected in a trial of the OX40 agonist ivuxolimab. These receptors were taken from an adult with an advanced solid tumor such as melanoma, head and neck, liver or kidney cancer. The CDR3 runs from the conserved cysteine through the conserved F or W. D genes are given only for firm matches. Size is stated for part of the rows, as once, few or many counts, or as a class when the clone is expanded.

CAISESGTANTGELFF TGTGCCATCAGTGAGTCCGGGACAGCGAACACCGGGGAGCTGTTTTTT once TRBD1 TRBJ2-2 TRBV10-3
CASSLAGGSNQPQHF TGTGCCAGCAGCTTAGCAGGCGGTAGCAATCAGCCCCAGCATTTT NA NA TRBJ1-5 TRBV7-2
CASVPGDSEKLFF TGTGCTAGTGTTCCCGGAGATAGTGAAAAACTGTTTTTT NA NA TRBJ1-4 TRBV12-5
CASSHGGNRNQPQHF TGTGCCAGCAGTCACGGGGGAAACCGCAATCAGCCCCAGCATTTT NA NA TRBJ1-5 TRBV6-1
CASSEPVSDTQYF TGCGCCAGCAGTGAGCCAGTGTCAGATACGCAGTATTTT NA NA TRBJ2-3 TRBV10-1
CASSPPGLENTEAFF TGTGCCAGCTCACCACCGGGGCTAGAGAACACTGAAGCTTTCTTT NA NA TRBJ1-1 TRBV18
CSVASVENEQYF TGCAGCGTGGCTTCAGTGGAGAACGAGCAGTACTTC once NA TRBJ2-7 TRBV29-1
CASSDLGRTQYF TGTGCCAGCAGTGACTTGGGTAGAACGCAGTATTTT once NA TRBJ2-3 TRBV2
CASSLTGSGYSDQPQHF TGTGCCAGCAGCTTAACGGGGTCAGGGTATTCGGATCAGCCCCAGCATTTT once NA TRBJ1-5 TRBV7-3
CASSLEQGVGGYTF TGCGCCAGCAGCTTGGAACAGGGGGTCGGTGGCTACACCTTC NA TRBD1 TRBJ1-2 TRBV5-1
CASSRQGWDLKQETQYF TGTGCCAGCTCTCGACAGGGTTGGGACCTCAAACAAGAGACCCAGTACTTC NA TRBD1 TRBJ2-5 TRBV18
CASSPGTGANYGYTF TGTGCCAGCAGTCCCGGGACAGGGGCTAACTATGGCTACACCTTC few TRBD1 TRBJ1-2 TRBV4-2
CASAGQGNQPQHF TGTGCCAGCGCTGGACAGGGTAATCAGCCCCAGCATTTT NA TRBD1 TRBJ1-5 TRBV4-2
CADQQGPNTEAFF TGTGCCGACCAACAGGGACCGAACACTGAAGCTTTCTTT NA NA TRBJ1-1 TRBV6-1
CASSWTQFGTDTQYF TGTGCCAGCAGCTGGACCCAGTTTGGCACAGATACGCAGTATTTT NA NA TRBJ2-3 TRBV5-5
CASSLRGSSNTEAFF TGTGCCAGCAGCTTAAGGGGCAGTTCGAACACTGAAGCTTTCTTT NA NA TRBJ1-1 TRBV7-8
CASSPRGGVTSYEQYF TGTGCCAGCAGCCCCCGTGGCGGGGTAACCTCCTACGAGCAGTACTTC NA NA TRBJ2-7 TRBV5-4
CASSLYGGRYNTDTQYF TGCGCCAGCAGCTTGTATGGTGGCCGCTATAACACAGATACGCAGTATTTT NA NA TRBJ2-3 TRBV5-1
CASSLSTPPPRYF TGCGCCAGCAGCTTGTCAACACCGCCCCCAAGGTACTTC NA NA TRBJ2-7 TRBV5-1
CASSARIGTNEQFF TGTGCCAGCAGCGCCCGTATAGGGACTAATGAGCAGTTCTTC NA NA TRBJ2-1 TRBV9